This TCR beta chain was recovered during a study of shared clonotypes between healthy human individuals. There are 16 residues in the CDR3. Germline V CDR1 and CDR2: SGDLS, YYNGEE. V was cut by 4 bases and J by 1 base, with 17 bases left in between. The study ran the assay at deep level. Only in-frame clones appear in the TCRdb table, and some are missing; sequencing was by immunoSEQ multiplex PCR. The sample consists of about 1.1 million clones, around three quarters of them appearing once. Sequences were obtained from memory CD4+ T cells from PBMCs. Documented subset: CD45RA-negative fraction. This rearrangement joins TRBV9 to TRBJ2-5; D not resolved. The receptor was derived from a man aged 18 to 35 in good health. Some clones in this sample may be carry-over from other donors' samples. The CDR3 here is CASSSGLGIIQETQYF. The CDR3 nucleotides are TGTGCCAGCAGCTCCGGGTTGGGCATCATCCAAGAGACCCAGTACTTC.